This T cell receptor (beta chain) was recovered during a study of early T cells in non-severe SARS-CoV-2 infection. Separate cDNA molecules each had unique molecular identifiers attached to them. In TCRdb, the 5' RACE reads were re-called with MiXCR into one record per CDR3 protein. The sample yields 70,000 to 95,000 distinct CDR3 sequences, about 15% seen once. The receptor was isolated from an adult who was a healthcare worker with PCR-confirmed SARS-CoV-2 infection or an uninfected control (not recorded which). Sequencing used whole blood.

The CDR3 is CASTSLDGGYTF. The CDR3 DNA sequence: TGTGCCAGCACTTCCCTGGACGGCGGCTACACCTTC. This sequence joins TRBV7-9 and TRBJ1-2; unclear D gene. Trimming took 7 bases from V and 8 from J, leaving 14 bases between them. Looked up from germline, CDR1 is SEHNR and CDR2 is FQNEAQ (reference sequence). The CDR3 has 12 amino acids.